A selection of T cell receptor beta chains follows, all from one sample in a study of beta chain features in type 1 diabetes. Using immunoSEQ multiplex PCR, the repertoire was profiled, and TCRdb retains in-frame clones only, with some absent. This table has 300,000 to 400,000 clones, around 9.7% appearing once. Sequencing was done on a sample of central memory CD4+ T cells from blood. The receptors were gathered from a man aged 30-40 years with type 1 diabetes. Each CDR3 is given with its conserved first and last residue. A D gene is named only where the DNA matches it firmly. Some rows mark clone size as missing; the rest say once, few, many or name a class of expanded clone.

cdr3_aa cdr3_nt d_call j_call v_call clone_size
CAISIDRGGEQFF TGTGCCATCAGCATTGACAGGGGAGGTGAGCAGTTCTTC TRBD1 TRBJ2-1 TRBV10-3 few
CSVGEGREQYF TGCAGCGTTGGTGAGGGTCGCGAGCAGTACTTC - TRBJ2-7 TRBV29-1 few
CASSLSTGLAGNTGELFF TGTGCCAGCAGCTTATCTACCGGACTAGCGGGGAACACCGGGGAGCTGTTTTTT TRBD2 TRBJ2-2 TRBV7-2 -
CASSPFRARGNTEAFF TGTGCCAGCTCACCATTTAGGGCAAGGGGGAACACTGAAGCTTTCTTT - TRBJ1-1 TRBV18 few
CASSLAPKDEQFF TGTGCCAGCAGCTTAGCTCCGAAAGATGAGCAGTTCTTC - TRBJ2-1 TRBV7-9 -
CASSMVPGLGRLNTEAFF TGTGCCAGTAGTATGGTTCCGGGTCTTGGCAGATTGAACACTGAAGCTTTCTTT - TRBJ1-1 TRBV19 -
CASSSHPGANYGYTF TGTGCCAGCAGCTCCCACCCCGGGGCTAACTATGGCTACACCTTC - TRBJ1-2 TRBV28 -
CASSQAEWGERGYEQYF TGCGCCAGCAGCCAAGCGGAATGGGGGGAGCGGGGCTACGAGCAGTACTTC TRBD2 TRBJ2-7 TRBV4-1 few
CASSVLGDRGFGYGYTF TGTGCCAGCAGCGTCTTGGGAGACAGGGGATTCGGCTATGGCTACACCTTC TRBD1 TRBJ1-2 TRBV14 few
CASSAYSGTDYEQYF TGTGCCAGCAGCGCCTACTCCGGGACGGACTACGAGCAGTACTTC - TRBJ2-7 TRBV9 few
CASSERDRNQPQHF TGTGCCAGCAGTGAAAGGGACAGGAATCAGCCCCAGCATTTT TRBD1 TRBJ1-5 TRBV2 -
CASSPNPGTDTQYF TGTGCCAGCTCACCAAATCCAGGGACAGATACGCAGTATTTT - TRBJ2-3 TRBV18 few
CASSHPPAPRDQYF TGTGCCAGCAGCCATCCCCCGGCGCCGAGGGACCAGTACTTC - TRBJ2-5 TRBV14 -
CASSVGAISTNEKLFF TGTGCCAGCAGCGTAGGTGCGATCTCAACTAATGAAAAACTGTTTTTT - TRBJ1-4 TRBV9 -
CASSAGTGGANVLTF TGTGCCAGTAGTGCCGGGACAGGTGGGGCCAACGTCCTGACTTTC TRBD1 TRBJ2-6 TRBV19 few
CASSPRQVLYGYTF TGTGCCAGCTCACCGAGACAGGTCCTATATGGCTACACCTTC - TRBJ1-2 TRBV18 few
CASSLAEAGANVLTF TGTGCCAGCAGCTTAGCAGAAGCTGGGGCCAACGTCCTGACTTTC - TRBJ2-6 TRBV7-9 many
CASSLIHEGEKLFF TGTGCCAGCAGTTTGATTCACGAAGGCGAAAAACTGTTTTTT - TRBJ1-4 TRBV28 few
CASSSQLNTEAFF TGTGCCAGCAGCTCTCAGCTAAACACTGAAGCTTTCTTT - TRBJ1-1 TRBV7-2 -
CASSLAGVNTEAFF TGTGCCAGCAGCTTAGCAGGGGTGAACACTGAAGCTTTCTTT - TRBJ1-1 TRBV7-9 -
CAWTRISRMDTQYF TGTGCCTGGACCCGTATTTCCCGTATGGATACGCAGTATTTT - TRBJ2-3 TRBV30 -
CASSTPAGGLTGELFF TGTGCCAGCAGTACACCCGCGGGGGGGCTTACCGGGGAGCTGTTTTTT TRBD2 TRBJ2-2 TRBV9 -
CASSPTDYPTDTQYF TGTGCCAGCAGCCCGACCGACTATCCCACAGATACGCAGTATTTT - TRBJ2-3 TRBV9 -
CASSTGARGSTDTQYF TGTGCCAGCAGCACCGGCGCTAGGGGATCCACAGATACGCAGTATTTT - TRBJ2-3 TRBV7-9 many
CASSVTSSGAYEQYF TGTGCCAGCAGCGTTACATCGTCAGGGGCCTACGAGCAGTACTTC - TRBJ2-7 TRBV9 -
CASMEGAVYYGYTF TGTGCCAGCATGGAGGGGGCGGTTTACTATGGCTACACCTTC TRBD1 TRBJ1-2 TRBV6-1 -
CATSRDLDGGLDTQYF TGTGCCACCAGCAGAGATCTTGACGGGGGGCTAGATACGCAGTATTTT - TRBJ2-3 TRBV15 few
CASSLGGGAPRDTQYF TGCGCCAGCAGCTTAGGTGGGGGGGCTCCGAGAGATACGCAGTATTTT - TRBJ2-3 TRBV4-3 few
CASSLGTSGGAYNEQFF TGTGCCAGCAGCTTAGGGACTAGCGGGGGGGCTTACAATGAGCAGTTCTTC TRBD2 TRBJ2-1 TRBV7-2 -
CASSESTDTYGYTF TGCGCCAGCAGTGAGTCGACGGACACCTATGGCTACACCTTC - TRBJ1-2 TRBV10-2 once
CASSQEWRRSGANVLTF TGCGCCAGCAGCCAAGAGTGGCGGCGCTCTGGGGCCAACGTCCTGACTTTC - TRBJ2-6 TRBV4-3 few
CASSGNIYNEQFF TGTGCCAGCAGTGGGAACATTTACAATGAGCAGTTCTTC - TRBJ2-1 TRBV2 few
CASSEDRNYGYTF TGTGCCAGCAGTGAAGACAGAAACTATGGCTACACCTTC - TRBJ1-2 TRBV2 -
CASGPGLAGAGANVLTF TGCGCCAGCGGACCGGGACTAGCGGGGGCTGGGGCCAACGTCCTGACTTTC TRBD2 TRBJ2-6 TRBV4-3 few
CASSAGRVDSPLHF TGTGCCAGCAGCGCCGGCAGGGTAGATTCACCCCTCCACTTT - TRBJ1-6 TRBV2 -
CASSIGVGSYEQYF TGTGCCAGCAGTATTGGGGTTGGGTCCTACGAGCAGTACTTC - TRBJ2-7 TRBV7-2 few
CASSRFAGRTELLNTEAFF TGCGCCAGCAGCCGGTTCGCCGGGAGAACTGAACTCCTCAACACTGAAGCTTTCTTT - TRBJ1-1 TRBV4-3 few